This TCR beta chain appears in the sequencing data of a study of control samples from healthy donors and cancer patients. The CDR3 contains 13 residues. Trimming cost V 3 bases and J 9 bases, with 9 bases left between them. Here immunoSEQ multiplex PCR was the method, and the copy in TCRdb shows in-frame clones only, minus some. The sample lists about 130,000 clones, about 88% seen once, with approximately 3.2% in the top ten. This TCR derives from a man aged 50 to 60 in good health. The specimen sequenced was blood. The rearrangement joins TRBV12-3 or TRBV12-4 to TRBJ1-6; D might be TRBD1 (5 bases). In DNA, the CDR3 is TGTGCCAGCAGTTTGGGGCTATTTTCACCCCTCCACTTT. Translation: CASSLGLFSPLHF.